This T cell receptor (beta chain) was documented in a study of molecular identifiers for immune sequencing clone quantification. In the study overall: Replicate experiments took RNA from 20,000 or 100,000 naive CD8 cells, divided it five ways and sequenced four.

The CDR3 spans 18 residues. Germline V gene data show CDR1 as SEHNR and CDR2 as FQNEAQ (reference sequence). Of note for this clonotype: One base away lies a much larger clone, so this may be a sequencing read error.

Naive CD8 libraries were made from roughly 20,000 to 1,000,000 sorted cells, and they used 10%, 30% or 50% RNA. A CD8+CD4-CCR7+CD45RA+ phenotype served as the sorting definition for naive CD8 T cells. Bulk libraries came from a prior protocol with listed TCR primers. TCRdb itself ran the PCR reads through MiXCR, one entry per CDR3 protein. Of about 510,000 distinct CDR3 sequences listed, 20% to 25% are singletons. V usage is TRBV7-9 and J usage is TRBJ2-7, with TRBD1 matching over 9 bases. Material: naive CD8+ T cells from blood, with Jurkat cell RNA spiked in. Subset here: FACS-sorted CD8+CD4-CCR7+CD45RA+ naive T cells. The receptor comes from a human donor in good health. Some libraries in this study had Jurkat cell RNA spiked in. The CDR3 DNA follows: TGTGCCATCAGCTTAGTACCGGGCCCCACAGGGGGCTACGACGAGCAGTACTTC. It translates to CAISLVPGPTGGYDEQYF. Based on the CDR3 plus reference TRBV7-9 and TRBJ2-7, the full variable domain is DTGVSQNPRHKITKRGQNVTFRCDPISEHNRLYWYRQTLGQGPEFLTYFQNEAQLEKSRLLSDRFSAERPKGSFSTLEIQRTEQGDSAMYLCAISLVPGPTGGYDEQYFGPGTRLTVT.